The 16 T cell receptor beta chains reported below all come from one sample, sequenced in a study of CD8 T cells in Susac syndrome. Reverse transcription of about 0.45 to 1 ug RNA was performed with random hexamers. In TCRdb, the immunoSEQ multiplex PCR reads were re-called with MiXCR into one record per CDR3 protein. The repertoire holds 120,000 to 150,000 distinct CDR3 sequences, 95% seen once, with around 0.08% in the top ten. What was sequenced was CD4+ T cells from PBMCs. The receptor source for this set is a human donor with Susac syndrome.

V usage is TRBV10-3 and J usage is TRBJ2-7; a weak D match, TRBD2 (6 bases). The germline V gene has CDR1 ENHRY and CDR2 SYGVKD. Trimming left V 6 bases short and J 3 bases short, with 15 bases between. The CDR3 consists of 14 residues. In DNA, the CDR3 is TGTGCCATCAGGGCCGGGACTGAAAACTACGAGCAGTACTTC. As protein: CAIRAGTENYEQYF.

The chain links TRBV7-8 to TRBJ1-2; D remains ambiguous. V was shortened by 5 bases and J by 7 bases, with 20 bases between the two germline ends. Germline CDR1 SGHVS, CDR2 FQNEAQ. The CDR3 contains 15 residues. CDR3 nucleotides: TGTGCCAGCAGCCTCTTACTCTCGGGGAACGGTGGCTACACCTTC. It encodes CASSLLLSGNGGYTF.

The chain joins TRBV6-1 to TRBJ1-2; TRBD1 matches at 8 bases. Germline V CDR1 and CDR2: MNHNS, SASEGT. V trimming: 6 bases; J trimming: 5 bases; junction bases outside the gene matches: 11. The CDR3 consists of 15 residues. The CDR3 here is CASRTSSGTGYGYTF. In DNA form, the CDR3 reads TGTGCCAGCAGAACGAGTTCCGGGACAGGTTATGGCTACACCTTC.

The chain carries TRBV9 and TRBJ2-1, with 11 bases aligning to TRBD2. This CDR3 spans 15 amino acids. Germline values: CDR1 SGDLS, CDR2 YYNGEE. V lost 3 bases, J lost 10 bases, and 9 bases stayed unmatched. The CDR3 is CASSAGLADNREQFF. CDR3 DNA sequence: TGTGCCAGCAGCGCGGGACTAGCGGATAATAGGGAGCAGTTCTTC.

V and J are TRBV10-1 and TRBJ2-7; a weak D match, TRBD2 (6 bases). Trimming stripped 2 bases from V and 4 bases from J, with 9 bases between. The CDR3 consists of 13 residues. Germline loops: CDR1 WNHNN, CDR2 SYGVQD (reference sequence). This CDR3 reads CASSENGRYEQYF. The CDR3 region has the DNA TGCGCCAGCAGTGAGAATGGGAGGTACGAGCAGTACTTC.

The J gene is TRBJ1-2, the V gene TRBV12-3 or TRBV12-4; the D is unclear. CDR3 length equals 13 residues. V shed 1 base and J shed 4 bases, with 7 bases lying between them. This CDR3 is CASSLGRSYGYTF. The CDR3, as DNA: TGTGCCAGCAGTTTAGGCAGGTCCTATGGCTACACCTTC.

This clonotype turned up a few times. The rearrangement uses TRBV9 and TRBJ1-3; D not resolved. The CDR3 extends over 13 amino acids. CDR1 and CDR2 (germline): SGDLS, YYNGEE. V was trimmed by 5 bases and J by 0 bases, leaving 6 bases between them. The CDR3 loop reads CASSTTSGNTIYF. The CDR3 nucleotides read TGTGCCAGCAGTACGACCTCTGGAAACACCATATATTTT. The full variable domain, in which reference TRBV9 and TRBJ1-3 provide the parts outside the CDR3, is DSGVTQTPKHLITATGQRVTLRCSPRSGDLSVYWYQQSLDQGLQFLIQYYNGEERAKGNILERFSAQQFPDLHSELNLSSLELGDSALYFCASSTTSGNTIYFGEGSWLTVV.

This chain links TRBV15 with TRBJ2-5; the D is unclear. With 5 bases removed from V and 1 base from J, the gap between germline ends came to 8 bases. The CDR3 has 13 amino acids. The germline gives CDR1 LNHNV, CDR2 YYDKDF (reference sequence). In DNA, the CDR3 is TGTGCCACCAGCCCTCAGCCCCAAGAGACCCAGTACTTC. This sequence encodes CATSPQPQETQYF.

The chain carries TRBV29-1 and TRBJ2-5; the D is unclear. This CDR3 has 13 residues. Trimming pared 4 bases from V and 1 base from J, leaving 10 bases between. From germline, CDR1 is SQVTM and CDR2 ANQGSEA. The CDR3 region has the DNA TGCAGCGTTGGAGCACCCCTCCAAGAGACCCAGTACTTC. Protein: CSVGAPLQETQYF.

This chain links TRBV7-9 with TRBJ2-5, with D possibly being TRBD2 (6 bases). Trimming took 3 bases from V and 6 from J, leaving 11 bases between them. Germline V gene sequence: CDR1 SEHNR, CDR2 FQNEAQ (reference sequence). CDR3 length: 13 amino acids. CDR3 nucleotides: TGTGCCAGCAGCTTGGGACTGGAAAAGACCCAGTACTTC. Amino acid sequence: CASSLGLEKTQYF.

The V call is TRBV19, the J call TRBJ1-4, with D tentatively TRBD1 (5 bases). V lost 6 bases, J lost 4 bases, and 12 bases lay in between. This CDR3 is 14 amino acids long. Germline lookup yields CDR1 LNHDA and CDR2 SQIVND (reference sequence). The CDR3 DNA sequence: TGTGCCAGTAGGAAAGACAGAAGTAATGAAAAACTGTTTTTT. Protein product: CASRKDRSNEKLFF.

This sequence joins TRBV12-3 or TRBV12-4 and TRBJ2-7; D perhaps matches TRBD2 (5 bases). This CDR3 is built from 14 residues. The V gene lost 6 bases and the J gene lost 1 base, with 13 bases spanning the gap. CDR3 sequence: CASSLEVNSYEQYF. The CDR3 region has the DNA TGTGCCAGCAGCCTGGAGGTAAATTCCTACGAGCAGTACTTC.

The chain employs TRBV20-1 and TRBJ2-3; TRBD2 matches at 12 bases. The CDR3 runs 17 residues. CDR1 is DFQATT, CDR2 SNEGSKA, per germline (reference sequence). V gave up 0 bases and J gave up 3 bases; unmatched junction bases: 7. The CDR3 DNA sequence: TGCAGTGCTAGAGATTGGGCGACTAGCGGGAGAACAGATACGCAGTATTTT. Protein sequence: CSARDWATSGRTDTQYF.

The chain combines TRBV28 with TRBJ2-5; no definite D call. This CDR3 has 15 residues. Trimming pared 3 bases from V and 2 bases from J, leaving 13 bases between. Germline V gives CDR1 MDHEN, CDR2 SYDVKM. Here the CDR3 reads CASSLLAPPQETQYF. The CDR3 DNA reads TGTGCCAGCAGTTTGTTGGCGCCACCTCAAGAGACCCAGTACTTC.

V usage is TRBV2 and J usage is TRBJ1-2; the D gene is possibly TRBD1 (5 bases). Trimming took off 6 bases at V and 7 bases at J, with 9 bases between the two ends. Germline-derived CDR1 and CDR2 are SNHLY and FYNNEI. The CDR3 totals 11 residues. CDR3 in DNA: TGTGCCAGCAGGAGGACACGTGGCTACACCTTC. It codes for CASRRTRGYTF.

This sequence joins TRBV3-1 and TRBJ2-7; D is unclear. Germline CDR1 and CDR2: LGHDT and YNNKEL (reference sequence). This CDR3 contains 13 residues. Trimming stripped 6 bases from V and 0 bases from J, with 9 bases between. In DNA form, the CDR3 reads TGTGCCAGCAGGCTCAGTAGCTCCTACGAGCAGTACTTC. Its translation: CASRLSSSYEQYF.